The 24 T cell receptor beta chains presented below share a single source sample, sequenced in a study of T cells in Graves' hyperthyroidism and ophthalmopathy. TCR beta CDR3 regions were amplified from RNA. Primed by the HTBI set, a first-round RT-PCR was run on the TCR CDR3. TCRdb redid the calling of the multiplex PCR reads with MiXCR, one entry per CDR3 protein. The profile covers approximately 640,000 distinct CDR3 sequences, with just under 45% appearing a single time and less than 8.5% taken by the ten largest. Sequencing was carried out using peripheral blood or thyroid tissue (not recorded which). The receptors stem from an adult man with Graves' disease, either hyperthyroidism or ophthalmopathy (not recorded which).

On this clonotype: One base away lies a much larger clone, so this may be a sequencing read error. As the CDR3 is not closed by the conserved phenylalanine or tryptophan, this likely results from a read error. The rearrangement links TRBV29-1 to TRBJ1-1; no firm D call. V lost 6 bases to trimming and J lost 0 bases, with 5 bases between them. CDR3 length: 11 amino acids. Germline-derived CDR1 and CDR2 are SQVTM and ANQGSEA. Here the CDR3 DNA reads TGCAGCGTATTTATGAACACTGAAGCTTTCCTT. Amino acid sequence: CSVFMNTEAFL.

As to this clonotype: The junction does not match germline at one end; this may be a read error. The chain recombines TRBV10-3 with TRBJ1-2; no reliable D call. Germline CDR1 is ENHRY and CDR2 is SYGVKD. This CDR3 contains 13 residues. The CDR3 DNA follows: TGTGCCAGCAGTGCTGTGGATCGTGGTGGCTACACCTTC. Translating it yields CASSAVDRGGYTF.

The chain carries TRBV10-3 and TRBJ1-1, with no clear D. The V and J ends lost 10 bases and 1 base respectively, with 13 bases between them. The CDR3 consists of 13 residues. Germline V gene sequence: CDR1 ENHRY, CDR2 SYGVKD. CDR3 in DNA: TGTGCCAGCACCCAGGTGGGGAACACTGAAGCTTTCTTT. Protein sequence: CASTQVGNTEAFF.

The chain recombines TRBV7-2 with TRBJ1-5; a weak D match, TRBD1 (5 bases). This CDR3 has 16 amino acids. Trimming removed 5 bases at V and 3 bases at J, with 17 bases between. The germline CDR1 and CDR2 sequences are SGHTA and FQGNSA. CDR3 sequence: CASSPRAGAANQPQHF. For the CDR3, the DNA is TGTGCCAGCAGCCCCCGGGCCGGGGCGGCCAATCAGCCCCAGCATTTT.

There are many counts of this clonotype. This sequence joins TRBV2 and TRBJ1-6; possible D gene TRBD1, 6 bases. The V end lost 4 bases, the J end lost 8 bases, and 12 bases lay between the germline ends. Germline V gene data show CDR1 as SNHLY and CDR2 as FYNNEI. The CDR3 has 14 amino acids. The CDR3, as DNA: TGTGCCAGCAGTGCGGACAGACAGTATTCACCCCTCCACTTT. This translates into CASSADRQYSPLHF.

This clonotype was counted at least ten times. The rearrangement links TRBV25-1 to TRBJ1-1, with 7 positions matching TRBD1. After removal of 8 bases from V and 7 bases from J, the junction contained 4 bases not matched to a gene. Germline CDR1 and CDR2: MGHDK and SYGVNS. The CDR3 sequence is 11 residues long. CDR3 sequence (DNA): TGTGCCAGCGGGGGACAGCTTGAAGCTTTCTTT. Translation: CASGGQLEAFF.

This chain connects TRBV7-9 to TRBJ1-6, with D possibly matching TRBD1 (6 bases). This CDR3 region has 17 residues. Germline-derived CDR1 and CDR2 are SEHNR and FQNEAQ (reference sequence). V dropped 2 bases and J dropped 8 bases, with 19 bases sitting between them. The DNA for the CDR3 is TGTGCCAGCAGCTTATCGGGGGCGGCGGTTAGGGATTCACCCCTCCACTTT. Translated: CASSLSGAAVRDSPLHF.

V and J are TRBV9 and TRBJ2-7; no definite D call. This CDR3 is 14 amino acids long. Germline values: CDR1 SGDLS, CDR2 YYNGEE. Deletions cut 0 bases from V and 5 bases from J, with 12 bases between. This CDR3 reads CASSVVLVFNEQYF. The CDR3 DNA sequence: TGTGCCAGCAGCGTAGTTCTAGTCTTCAACGAGCAGTACTTC.

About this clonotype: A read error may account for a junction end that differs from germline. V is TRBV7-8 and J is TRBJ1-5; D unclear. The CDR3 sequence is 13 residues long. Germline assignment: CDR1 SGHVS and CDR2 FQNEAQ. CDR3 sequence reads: CASSIYRNQLQHF. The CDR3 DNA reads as TGTGCCAGCAGCATCTATAGGAATCAGCTCCAGCATTTT.

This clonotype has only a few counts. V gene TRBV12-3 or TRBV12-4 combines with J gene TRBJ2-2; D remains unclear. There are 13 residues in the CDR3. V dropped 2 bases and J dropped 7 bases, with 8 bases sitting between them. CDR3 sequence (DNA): TGTGCCAGCAGTTTATCGGTAATCGGGGAGCTGTTTTTT. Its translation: CASSLSVIGELFF.

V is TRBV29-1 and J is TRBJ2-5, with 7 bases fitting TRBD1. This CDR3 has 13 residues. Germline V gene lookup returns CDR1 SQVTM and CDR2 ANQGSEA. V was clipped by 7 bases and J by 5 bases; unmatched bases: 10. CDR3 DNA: TGCAGCGATGTGACAGGGTTGGAGGAGACCCAGTACTTC. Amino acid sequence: CSDVTGLEETQYF.

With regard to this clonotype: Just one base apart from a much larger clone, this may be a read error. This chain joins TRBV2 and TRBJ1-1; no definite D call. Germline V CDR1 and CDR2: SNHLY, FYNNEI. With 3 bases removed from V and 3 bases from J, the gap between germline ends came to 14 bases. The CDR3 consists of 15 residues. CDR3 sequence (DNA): TGTGCCAGCAGTGACGGCAGGACCATGGACACTGAAGCTTTCTTT. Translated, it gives CASSDGRTMDTEAFF.

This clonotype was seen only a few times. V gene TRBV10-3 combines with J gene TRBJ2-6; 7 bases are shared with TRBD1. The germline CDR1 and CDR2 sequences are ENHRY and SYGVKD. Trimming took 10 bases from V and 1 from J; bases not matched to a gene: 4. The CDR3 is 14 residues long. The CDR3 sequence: CASRQGSGANVLTF. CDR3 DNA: TGTGCCAGCAGACAGGGATCTGGGGCCAACGTCCTGACTTTC.

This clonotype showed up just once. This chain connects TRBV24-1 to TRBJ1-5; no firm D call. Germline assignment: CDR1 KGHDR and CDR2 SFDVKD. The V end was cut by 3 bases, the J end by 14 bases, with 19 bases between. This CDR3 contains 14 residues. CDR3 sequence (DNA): TGTGCCACCAGTGATAGGCTAGCGGGAAAATACGAGCATTTT. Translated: CATSDRLAGKYEHF.

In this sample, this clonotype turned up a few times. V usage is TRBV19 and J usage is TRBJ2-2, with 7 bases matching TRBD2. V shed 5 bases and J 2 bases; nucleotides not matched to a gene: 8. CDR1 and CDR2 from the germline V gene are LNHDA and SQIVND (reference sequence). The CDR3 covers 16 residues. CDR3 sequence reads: CASSSLAEPNTGELFF. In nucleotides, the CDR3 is TGTGCCAGTAGTTCTCTAGCGGAACCTAACACCGGGGAGCTGTTTTTT.

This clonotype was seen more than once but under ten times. The CDR3 here is CASSYSVGANVLTF. DNA of the CDR3: TGTGCCAGCAGTTACTCGGTAGGGGCCAACGTCCTGACTTTC. The chain carries TRBV6-6 and TRBJ2-6; no clear D. The CDR3 has 14 amino acids. Germline V CDR1 and CDR2: MNHNY, SVGAGI (reference sequence). The V end was cut by 0 bases, the J end by 4 bases, with 4 bases between.

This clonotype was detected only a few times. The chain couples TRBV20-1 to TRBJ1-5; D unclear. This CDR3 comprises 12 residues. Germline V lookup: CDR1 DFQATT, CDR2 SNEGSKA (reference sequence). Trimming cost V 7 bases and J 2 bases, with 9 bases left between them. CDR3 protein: CSGAKGNQPQHF. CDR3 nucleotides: TGCAGTGGGGCGAAGGGCAATCAGCCCCAGCATTTT.

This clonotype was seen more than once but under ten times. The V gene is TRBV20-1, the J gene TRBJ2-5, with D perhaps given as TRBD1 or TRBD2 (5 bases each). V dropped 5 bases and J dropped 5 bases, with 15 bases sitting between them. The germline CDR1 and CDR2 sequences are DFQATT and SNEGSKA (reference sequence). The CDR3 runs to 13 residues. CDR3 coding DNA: TGCAGTGCTTCCGGGGCAGACGTTGAGACCCAGTACTTC. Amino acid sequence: CSASGADVETQYF.

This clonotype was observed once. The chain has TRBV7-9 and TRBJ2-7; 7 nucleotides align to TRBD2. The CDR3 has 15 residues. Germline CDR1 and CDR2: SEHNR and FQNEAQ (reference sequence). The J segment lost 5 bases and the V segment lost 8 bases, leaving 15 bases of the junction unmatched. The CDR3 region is CASGRGAERVDEQYF. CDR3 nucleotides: TGTGCCAGCGGGAGGGGCGCAGAGAGAGTCGACGAGCAGTACTTC.

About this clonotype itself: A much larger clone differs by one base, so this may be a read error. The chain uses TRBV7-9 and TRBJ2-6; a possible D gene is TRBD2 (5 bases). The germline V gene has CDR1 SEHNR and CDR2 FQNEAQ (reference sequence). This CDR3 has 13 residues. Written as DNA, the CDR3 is TGTGCCAGTAGTATAGTGGAGGCCAACATCCTGACTTTC. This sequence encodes CASSIVEANILTF.

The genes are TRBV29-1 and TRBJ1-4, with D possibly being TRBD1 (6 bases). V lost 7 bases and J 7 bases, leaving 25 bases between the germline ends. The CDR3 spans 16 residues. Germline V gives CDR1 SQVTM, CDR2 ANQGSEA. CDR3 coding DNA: TGCAGCGCCGAATCGGGGACAAGGGGTTGGGGTGAAAAACTGTTTTTT. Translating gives CSAESGTRGWGEKLFF.

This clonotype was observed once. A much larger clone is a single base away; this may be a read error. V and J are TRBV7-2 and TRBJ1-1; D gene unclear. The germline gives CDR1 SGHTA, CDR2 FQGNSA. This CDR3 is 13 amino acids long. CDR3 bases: TGCAGCGCCGCGGAGGTCATGAGCACTGAAGCTTTCTTT. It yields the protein CSAAEVMSTEAFF.

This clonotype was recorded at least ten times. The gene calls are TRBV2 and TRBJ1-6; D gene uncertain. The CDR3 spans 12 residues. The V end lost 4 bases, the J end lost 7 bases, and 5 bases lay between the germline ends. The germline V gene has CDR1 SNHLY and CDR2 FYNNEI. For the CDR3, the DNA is TGTGCCAGCAGTGGGCCGAATTCACCCCTCCACTTT. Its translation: CASSGPNSPLHF.

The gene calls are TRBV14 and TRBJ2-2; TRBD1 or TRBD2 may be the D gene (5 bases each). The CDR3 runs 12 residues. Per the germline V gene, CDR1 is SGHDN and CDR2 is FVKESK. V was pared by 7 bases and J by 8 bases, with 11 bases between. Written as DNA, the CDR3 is TGTGCCAGCAAGAGGGGCCCAGGGGAGCTGTTTTTT. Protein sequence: CASKRGPGELFF.